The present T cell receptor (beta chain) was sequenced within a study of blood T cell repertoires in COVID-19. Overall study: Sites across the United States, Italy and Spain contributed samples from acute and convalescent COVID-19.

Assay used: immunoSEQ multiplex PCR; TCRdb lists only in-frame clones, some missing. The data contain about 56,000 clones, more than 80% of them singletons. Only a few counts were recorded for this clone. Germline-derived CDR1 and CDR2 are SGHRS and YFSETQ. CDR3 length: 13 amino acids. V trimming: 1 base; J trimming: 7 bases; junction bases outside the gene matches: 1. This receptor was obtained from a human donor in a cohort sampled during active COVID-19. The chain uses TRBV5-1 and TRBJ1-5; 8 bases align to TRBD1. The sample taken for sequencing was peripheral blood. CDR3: CASSLRQGQPQHF. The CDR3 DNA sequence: TGCGCCAGCAGCTTGCGACAGGGGCAGCCCCAGCATTTT.